The sequence of this T cell receptor (beta chain) was determined in a study of blood T cell repertoires in COVID-19. Looking at the study overall: Samples of COVID-19 (acute and convalescent) were obtained from the United States, Italy and Spain. From T cells, B-cell-depleted T cells, or PBMCs came the material, which was cDNA or gDNA.

The CDR3 loop spans 15 amino acids. V shed 0 bases, J shed 5 bases, and the junction held 7 bases outside the gene matches. Germline CDR1 and CDR2: SGDLS and YYNGEE. In the study's own analysis: Cell counts per sample came from amplifying reference gene primers. Clones were read by immunoSEQ multiplex PCR, and TCRdb kept only the in-frame ones, dropping some. V and J calls and clone size follow that table, whereas D and trimming were derived from the DNA. In the table there are 75,000 to 100,000 clones, over 75% of which are singletons. Material: peripheral blood. The chain joins TRBV9 to TRBJ1-2; TRBD1 matches 7 bases. This clonotype was obtained from a human donor in a cohort sampled during active COVID-19. The CDR3 loop reads CASSVVSTGEYGYTF. The CDR3 DNA reads TGTGCCAGCAGCGTAGTCTCCACAGGGGAGTATGGCTACACCTTC. The variable domain in full, completed from reference TRBV9 and TRBJ1-2, reads DSGVTQTPKHLITATGQRVTLRCSPRSGDLSVYWYQQSLDQGLQFLIQYYNGEERAKGNILERFSAQQFPDLHSELNLSSLELGDSALYFCASSVVSTGEYGYTFGSGTRLTVV.